The present T cell receptor beta chain was sequenced within a study of blood T cell repertoires in COVID-19. Study overall: Samples taken during acute and convalescent COVID-19 were collected in the United States, Italy and Spain.

Germline values: CDR1 SGHDT, CDR2 YYEEEE. Trimming removed 4 bases from V and 7 bases from J; junction bases left unmatched: 11. There are 15 residues in the CDR3. As handled by the study authors: Scientists estimated how many nucleated cells there were by amplifying reference gene primers. The method was immunoSEQ multiplex PCR; TCRdb's version includes in-frame clones alone and lacks a portion of them. V and J calls and clone size are those listed in that table; D and trimming were worked out from the DNA. The sample consists of 28,000 or so clones, around 92% of them appearing once. Sequencing input: peripheral blood. The sequence derives from a human donor in a cohort sampled during active COVID-19. This chain uses TRBV5-6 with TRBJ1-2, with 9 bases identical to TRBD1. CDR3: CASSPWDRDSSGYTF. CDR3 sequence (DNA): TGTGCCAGCAGCCCGTGGGACAGGGATTCGTCTGGCTACACCTTC.